This TCR beta chain is from a study of blood T cell repertoires in COVID-19. On the study more broadly: Spain, Italy and the United States supplied samples that represented acute and convalescent COVID-19. T cells, B-cell-depleted T cells, or PBMCs provided the cDNA or gDNA that served as material.

Original processing methods: Counts of nucleated cells, estimated from reference gene primer amplification, were obtained. Clones were sequenced by immunoSEQ multiplex PCR, and TCRdb holds only the in-frame ones, with some missing. V and J calls and clone size are those listed in that table; D and trimming were worked out from the DNA. This table has about 54,000 clones, 80% to 90% appearing once. Input material: peripheral blood. The receptor's source is a human donor in a cohort sampled during active COVID-19.

CDR3 bases: TGTGCCAGCAGTGTTCAAGGGGGCGCCGAGACTAATGAAAAACTGTTTTTT. Protein product: CASSVQGGAETNEKLFF. V and J are TRBV6-1 and TRBJ1-4; TRBD1 matches at 7 bases. Germline V gene data show CDR1 as MNHNS and CDR2 as SASEGT. J was trimmed by 2 bases and V by 4 bases; bases with no gene match: 10. The CDR3 length is 17 residues.